This T cell receptor (beta chain) derives from a study of blood T cells in healthy people across ages. Study-level findings and limits: Naive CD4+ cells and diversity were both higher in long-lived donors than in aged donors. Older age went with lower TCR beta diversity per million T cells, in a roughly linear way.

Per sample, extraction of total RNA gave at least 5.5 micrograms in every case. Turning to this clonotype: Its antigen remains unknown. A much larger clonotype is one base distant, so this may be a read error.

CDR1 and CDR2 (germline): DFQATT, SNEGSKA (reference sequence). The CDR3 has 13 residues. Deletions cut 0 bases from V and 10 bases from J, with 13 bases between. Sample-barcoded 5' priming and a J-beta primer mix drove a second PCR of roughly 7 to 11 cycles. MiXCR, applied by TCRdb to the 5' RACE reads, yields one record per CDR3 protein. The sample includes 650,000 to 800,000 distinct CDR3 sequences, around 50% of them seen just once. Material: blood. This receptor was obtained from a woman aged 80 or over in good health. V is TRBV20-1 and J is TRBJ2-1; D gene unclear. The CDR3 protein is CSARDHKRREQFF. The CDR3 DNA sequence: TGCAGTGCTAGAGATCATAAAAGGCGGGAGCAGTTCTTC.